A single sample is the source of the 28 T cell receptor beta chains below, sequenced in a study of T cell responses to AZD1222 COVID-19 vaccine. Measured with immunoSEQ multiplex PCR; TCRdb has only the in-frame clones, and not every one. The table includes tens of thousands of clones, over 75% detected once. This sample comprised peripheral blood, obtained 28 days after the second AZD1222 dose. The receptors were sampled from an adult who received the AZD1222 COVID-19 vaccine.

The V call is TRBV9, the J call TRBJ2-1; D might be TRBD2 (5 bases). Between the trimmed V and J ends, which lost 0 bases and 9 bases, there was a span of 13 bases. Germline values: CDR1 SGDLS, CDR2 YYNGEE. CDR3 length equals 14 residues. The CDR3 nucleotides read TGTGCCAGCAGCGTAGCTGTATCGGGGATTGAGCAGTTCTTC. Residues: CASSVAVSGIEQFF. Full variable domain (missing parts from reference TRBV9 and TRBJ2-1): DSGVTQTPKHLITATGQRVTLRCSPRSGDLSVYWYQQSLDQGLQFLIQYYNGEERAKGNILERFSAQQFPDLHSELNLSSLELGDSALYFCASSVAVSGIEQFFGPGTRLTVL.

The rearrangement uses TRBV18 and TRBJ1-4, with TRBD1 identical over 7 bases. Trimming removed 2 bases from V and 6 bases from J; junction bases left unmatched: 6. The CDR3 has 15 residues. CDR1 is KGHSH and CDR2 is LQKENI in the germline V gene. CDR3 sequence: CASSPTGAKDEKLFF. As DNA, the CDR3 is TGTGCCAGCTCACCAACAGGGGCAAAGGATGAAAAACTGTTTTTT.

This sequence joins TRBV11-2 and TRBJ2-7; D may be TRBD1 (5 bases). Germline V gives CDR1 SGHAT, CDR2 FQNNGV. Trimming left V 0 bases short and J 0 bases short, with 15 bases between. This CDR3 comprises 17 residues. CDR3 in amino acids: CASSLDQFRASSYEQYF. CDR3 in DNA: TGTGCCAGCAGCTTAGATCAGTTCAGGGCCAGCTCCTACGAGCAGTACTTC. The complete variable domain, with remaining parts taken from reference TRBV11-2 and TRBJ2-7, reads EAGVAQSPRYKIIEKRQSVAFWCNPISGHATLYWYQQILGQGPKLLIQFQNNGVVDDSQLPKDRFSAERLKGVDSTLKIQPAKLEDSAVYLCASSLDQFRASSYEQYFGPGTRLTVT.

The V gene is TRBV5-4, the J gene TRBJ1-2; D is unclear. Germline loops: CDR1 SGHNT, CDR2 YYREEE (reference sequence). CDR3 size: 14 residues. Trimming cost V 0 bases and J 7 bases, with 13 bases left between them. In DNA form, the CDR3 reads TGTGCCAGCAGCTTGGAGTATACGGAGGGTGGCTACACCTTC. Its protein is CASSLEYTEGGYTF.

The chain recombines TRBV25-1 with TRBJ2-1; the match to TRBD2 covers 12 bases. Germline values: CDR1 MGHDK, CDR2 SYGVNS. The junction had 11 bases not matched to a gene; V was cut back by 8 bases and J by 15 bases. The CDR3 length is 13 residues. The CDR3 DNA reads TGTGCCAGCCGGCTAGCGGGGGGGGATCCCGCGTTCTTC. It specifies CASRLAGGDPAFF.

The genes are TRBV6-5 and TRBJ1-2, with TRBD1 identical over 7 bases. V gave up 6 bases and J gave up 4 bases; unmatched junction bases: 11. In germline, CDR1 is MNHEY, CDR2 SVGAGI. This CDR3 has 15 amino acids. CDR3 region: CASREPGQTVYGYTF. The CDR3 DNA follows: TGTGCCAGCAGGGAGCCGGGACAGACCGTCTATGGCTACACCTTC.

This clone was counted only a few times. The genes are TRBV7-8 and TRBJ2-3; TRBD2 matches 13 bases. The V gene's germline CDR1 is SGHVS and CDR2 FQNEAQ. The CDR3 consists of 16 residues. The trim removed 5 bases at V and 4 bases at J, leaving 6 bases unmatched. CDR3: CASSTRTSGGSDTQYF. In nucleotides, the CDR3 is TGTGCCAGCAGCACCCGGACTAGCGGGGGATCAGATACGCAGTATTTT.

The V and J genes are TRBV19 and TRBJ2-3; TRBD2 matches at 13 bases. V shed 5 bases and J 4 bases; nucleotides not matched to a gene: 12. This CDR3 is 18 amino acids long. The germline V gene encodes CDR1 LNHDA and CDR2 SQIVND (reference sequence). The CDR3 DNA follows: TGTGCCAGTAGTTCCCTCTTTACTAGCGGGGGGGATGCAGATACGCAGTATTTT. It yields the protein CASSSLFTSGGDADTQYF.

V gene TRBV6-2 or TRBV6-3 combines with J gene TRBJ1-5, with D unclear. Germline V gene lookup returns CDR1 MNHEY and CDR2 SVGEGT. The V and J ends lost 0 bases and 4 bases respectively, with 7 bases between them. CDR3 size: 14 residues. The CDR3 sequence is CASSYSTRNQPQHF. The CDR3 nucleotides read TGTGCCAGCAGTTACTCGACTAGAAATCAGCCCCAGCATTTT.

CDR3 in DNA: TGTGCCAGCAGCCCCCAACCCACAGCACCCTATGGCTACACCTTC. The encoded protein is CASSPQPTAPYGYTF. The chain has TRBV7-2 and TRBJ1-2, with D uncertain. The V gene lost 5 bases and the J gene lost 4 bases, with 17 bases spanning the gap. Germline CDR1 SGHTA, CDR2 FQGNSA. The CDR3 consists of 15 residues.

The V gene is TRBV7-9, the J gene TRBJ2-7, with 7 bases identical to TRBD1. The junction had 2 bases not matched to a gene; V was cut back by 5 bases and J by 4 bases. The germline V gene has CDR1 SEHNR and CDR2 FQNEAQ (reference sequence). The CDR3 extends over 12 amino acids. As DNA, the CDR3 is TGTGCCAGCAGCCACAGGGGATACGAGCAGTACTTC. Protein sequence: CASSHRGYEQYF.

The chain employs TRBV5-6 and TRBJ2-7; possibly TRBD1 for D (5 bases). Trimming removed 4 bases from V and 2 bases from J, with 13 bases in between. CDR1 SGHDT and CDR2 YYEEEE come from the germline V gene. The CDR3 totals 14 residues. CDR3 loop: CASSLAGKTYEQYF. The CDR3 DNA reads TGTGCCAGCAGCCTGGCAGGGAAAACCTACGAGCAGTACTTC.

The chain recombines TRBV4-1 with TRBJ2-7; tentatively, D is TRBD1 or TRBD2 (5 bases each). The CDR3 extends over 13 amino acids. V lost 4 bases, J lost 6 bases, and 13 bases lay in between. Germline-derived CDR1 and CDR2 are MGHRA and YSYEKL. The CDR3, as DNA: TGCGCCAGCAGCCGGTCGGGGACGGGCGAGCAGTACTTC. This gives the protein CASSRSGTGEQYF.

The rearrangement links TRBV4-1 to TRBJ2-3; 7 bases align to TRBD2. Germline V lookup: CDR1 MGHRA, CDR2 YSYEKL. This CDR3 region has 15 residues. After removal of 2 bases from V and 4 bases from J, the junction contained 6 bases not matched to a gene. The CDR3 is CASSQHERGPDTQYF. As DNA, the CDR3 is TGCGCCAGCAGCCAACACGAGCGGGGTCCAGATACGCAGTATTTT.

V is TRBV12-3 or TRBV12-4 and J is TRBJ2-7, with D unresolved. Trimming stripped 3 bases from V and 4 bases from J, with 10 bases between. This CDR3 is 13 amino acids long. This CDR3 reads CASSFDLNYEQYF. CDR3 nucleotide sequence: TGTGCCAGCAGTTTTGATCTGAATTACGAGCAGTACTTC.

The chain recombines TRBV7-2 with TRBJ2-7; no clear D. The CDR3 length is 15 residues. Trimming removed 1 base from V and 4 bases from J, with 14 bases in between. Per germline, CDR1 SGHTA and CDR2 FQGNSA. This CDR3 is CASSLGPGRQYEQYF. The DNA of the CDR3 is TGTGCCAGCAGCTTAGGTCCAGGACGCCAGTACGAGCAGTACTTC.

The chain is built from TRBV15 and TRBJ1-5, with D unclear. This CDR3 has 14 residues. CDR1 and CDR2 from the germline V gene are LNHNV and YYDKDF (reference sequence). V shed 0 bases and J shed 7 bases, with 10 bases lying between them. CDR3 sequence reads: CATSRDRRTQPQHF. In DNA, the CDR3 is TGTGCCACCAGCAGAGATCGGCGGACGCAGCCCCAGCATTTT.

The chain employs TRBV28 and TRBJ2-3; 10 bases match TRBD2. The CDR3 covers 15 residues. Germline trimming cut 5 bases from V and 0 bases from J; bases unmatched to any gene: 2. From germline, CDR1 is MDHEN and CDR2 SYDVKM. The CDR3 DNA is TGTGCCAGCAGTACTAGCGGGACCAGCACAGATACGCAGTATTTT. Translating it yields CASSTSGTSTDTQYF.

The V gene is TRBV2, the J gene TRBJ1-5, with D perhaps TRBD1 (5 bases). Germline V gene data show CDR1 as SNHLY and CDR2 as FYNNEI. CDR3 size: 15 residues. The V gene lost 6 bases and the J gene lost 4 bases, with 16 bases spanning the gap. CDR3 protein: CASSPAGLRNQPQHF. CDR3 coding DNA: TGTGCCAGCAGCCCGGCGGGACTCAGAAATCAGCCCCAGCATTTT.

In this sample, this clone turned up a few times. The CDR3 loop reads CASSLTDTEAFF. The CDR3 DNA reads TGTGCCAGCAGTCTGACTGACACTGAAGCTTTCTTT. V gene TRBV25-1 combines with J gene TRBJ1-1; D not resolved. Per germline, CDR1 MGHDK and CDR2 SYGVNS. The CDR3 sequence is 12 residues long. V gave up 5 bases and J gave up 3 bases, with 7 bases separating them. The entire variable domain, with the rest obtained from reference TRBV25-1 and TRBJ1-1, is as follows: EADIYQTPRYLVIGTGKKITLECSQTMGHDKMYWYQQDPGMELHLIHYSYGVNSTEKGDLSSESTVSRIRTEHFPLTLESARPSHTSQYLCASSLTDTEAFFGQGTRLTVV.

The CDR3 is CASSLANSGSQETQYF. CDR3 in DNA: TGTGCCAGCAGCTTAGCGAACAGCGGGTCCCAAGAGACCCAGTACTTC. The rearrangement links TRBV7-9 to TRBJ2-5; D may be TRBD2 (6 bases). Trimming stripped 0 bases from V and 1 base from J, with 12 bases between. Germline V gene sequence: CDR1 SEHNR, CDR2 FQNEAQ (reference sequence). The CDR3 totals 16 residues.

The chain recombines TRBV14 with TRBJ2-3; D is unclear. CDR3 size: 15 residues. V lost 0 bases, J lost 3 bases, and 10 bases lay in between. CDR1 and CDR2 (germline): SGHDN, FVKESK. CDR3 sequence reads: CASSQDVFTTDTQYF. DNA for the CDR3: TGTGCCAGCAGCCAAGATGTCTTCACGACAGATACGCAGTATTTT.

The V gene is TRBV11-2, the J gene TRBJ2-7; no clear D gene. V lost 1 base, J lost 2 bases, and 9 bases lay in between. Germline V CDR1 and CDR2: SGHAT, FQNNGV. CDR3 size: 14 residues. The CDR3 reads CASSLVRQTYEQYF. The CDR3 nucleotides are TGTGCCAGCAGCTTAGTTCGCCAGACCTACGAGCAGTACTTC.

The V call is TRBV5-6, the J call TRBJ2-1; D is possibly TRBD2 (5 bases). Germline-derived CDR1 and CDR2 are SGHDT and YYEEEE. The CDR3 totals 13 residues. Trimming cost V 4 bases and J 8 bases, with 13 bases left between them. The DNA of the CDR3 is TGTGCCAGCAGCCGACGGGGTCTCGATGAGCAGTTCTTC. This codes for CASSRRGLDEQFF. The whole variable domain, remainder taken from reference TRBV5-6 and TRBJ2-1, is DAGVTQSPTHLIKTRGQQVTLRCSPKSGHDTVSWYQQALGQGPQFIFQYYEEEERQRGNFPDRFSGHQFPNYSSELNVNALLLGDSALYLCASSRRGLDEQFFGPGTRLTVL.

The CDR3 loop reads CASSYWGMEQYF. CDR3 sequence (DNA): TGTGCCAGCAGTTATTGGGGAATGGAGCAGTACTTC. V and J are TRBV5-5 and TRBJ2-7; no clear D gene. The V and J ends lost 5 bases and 7 bases respectively, with 13 bases between them. The germline V gene has CDR1 SGHKS and CDR2 YYEKEE (reference sequence). This CDR3 is built from 12 residues.

This chain links TRBV11-2 with TRBJ1-1, with 9 bases aligning to TRBD1. The V and J ends lost 4 bases and 11 bases, in that order; junction bases with no gene match: 5. This CDR3 contains 12 residues. Germline CDR1 SGHAT, CDR2 FQNNGV. CDR3 protein: CASSSGQGRAFF. CDR3 sequence (DNA): TGTGCCAGCAGCTCGGGACAGGGACGCGCTTTCTTT.

V usage is TRBV30 and J usage is TRBJ1-1; tentative D call: TRBD1 (6 bases). CDR3 length equals 14 residues. V gave up 3 bases and J gave up 4 bases, with 15 bases separating them. Germline-derived CDR1 and CDR2 are GTSNPN and SVGIG (reference sequence). The CDR3 spells CAWREQGLGTEAFF. The CDR3 DNA reads as TGTGCCTGGAGGGAGCAGGGGCTTGGCACTGAAGCTTTCTTT.

The chain joins TRBV5-1 to TRBJ1-2; TRBD1 might be the D (5 bases). V lost 0 bases, J lost 3 bases, and 12 bases lay in between. The length of the CDR3 is 15 residues. The germline CDR1 and CDR2 sequences are SGHRS and YFSETQ. The CDR3, as DNA: TGCGCCAGCAGCTTGGCCACAGGAAAGGACTATGGCTACACCTTC. This codes for CASSLATGKDYGYTF. Full variable domain (remainder filled in from reference TRBV5-1 and TRBJ1-2): KAGVTQTPRYLIKTRGQQVTLSCSPISGHRSVSWYQQTPGQGLQFLFEYFSETQRNKGNFPGRFSGRQFSNSRSEMNVSTLELGDSALYLCASSLATGKDYGYTFGSGTRLTVV.